The clone carrying this T cell receptor (beta chain) was recorded a few times. Germline values: CDR1 SGHTA, CDR2 FQGNSA. Deletions cut 4 bases from V and 0 bases from J, with 7 bases between. CDR3 length: 15 amino acids. This sample was taken from a study of cytotoxic CD8 clonotypes in ibrutinib-treated CLL. Method: immunoSEQ multiplex PCR; TCRdb's copy keeps in-frame clones and lacks some. The sample holds around 15,000 clones; approximately 67% are singletons and the top ten take 15% to 20%. The sequence was obtained from a human donor with chronic lymphocytic leukemia. Sequenced here: PBMCs, sampled before ibrutinib treatment. V and J are TRBV7-2 and TRBJ2-6; no clear D gene. CDR3 sequence: CASSSFGSGANVLTF. The DNA for the CDR3 is TGTGCCAGCAGCTCCTTCGGCTCTGGGGCCAACGTCCTGACTTTC.